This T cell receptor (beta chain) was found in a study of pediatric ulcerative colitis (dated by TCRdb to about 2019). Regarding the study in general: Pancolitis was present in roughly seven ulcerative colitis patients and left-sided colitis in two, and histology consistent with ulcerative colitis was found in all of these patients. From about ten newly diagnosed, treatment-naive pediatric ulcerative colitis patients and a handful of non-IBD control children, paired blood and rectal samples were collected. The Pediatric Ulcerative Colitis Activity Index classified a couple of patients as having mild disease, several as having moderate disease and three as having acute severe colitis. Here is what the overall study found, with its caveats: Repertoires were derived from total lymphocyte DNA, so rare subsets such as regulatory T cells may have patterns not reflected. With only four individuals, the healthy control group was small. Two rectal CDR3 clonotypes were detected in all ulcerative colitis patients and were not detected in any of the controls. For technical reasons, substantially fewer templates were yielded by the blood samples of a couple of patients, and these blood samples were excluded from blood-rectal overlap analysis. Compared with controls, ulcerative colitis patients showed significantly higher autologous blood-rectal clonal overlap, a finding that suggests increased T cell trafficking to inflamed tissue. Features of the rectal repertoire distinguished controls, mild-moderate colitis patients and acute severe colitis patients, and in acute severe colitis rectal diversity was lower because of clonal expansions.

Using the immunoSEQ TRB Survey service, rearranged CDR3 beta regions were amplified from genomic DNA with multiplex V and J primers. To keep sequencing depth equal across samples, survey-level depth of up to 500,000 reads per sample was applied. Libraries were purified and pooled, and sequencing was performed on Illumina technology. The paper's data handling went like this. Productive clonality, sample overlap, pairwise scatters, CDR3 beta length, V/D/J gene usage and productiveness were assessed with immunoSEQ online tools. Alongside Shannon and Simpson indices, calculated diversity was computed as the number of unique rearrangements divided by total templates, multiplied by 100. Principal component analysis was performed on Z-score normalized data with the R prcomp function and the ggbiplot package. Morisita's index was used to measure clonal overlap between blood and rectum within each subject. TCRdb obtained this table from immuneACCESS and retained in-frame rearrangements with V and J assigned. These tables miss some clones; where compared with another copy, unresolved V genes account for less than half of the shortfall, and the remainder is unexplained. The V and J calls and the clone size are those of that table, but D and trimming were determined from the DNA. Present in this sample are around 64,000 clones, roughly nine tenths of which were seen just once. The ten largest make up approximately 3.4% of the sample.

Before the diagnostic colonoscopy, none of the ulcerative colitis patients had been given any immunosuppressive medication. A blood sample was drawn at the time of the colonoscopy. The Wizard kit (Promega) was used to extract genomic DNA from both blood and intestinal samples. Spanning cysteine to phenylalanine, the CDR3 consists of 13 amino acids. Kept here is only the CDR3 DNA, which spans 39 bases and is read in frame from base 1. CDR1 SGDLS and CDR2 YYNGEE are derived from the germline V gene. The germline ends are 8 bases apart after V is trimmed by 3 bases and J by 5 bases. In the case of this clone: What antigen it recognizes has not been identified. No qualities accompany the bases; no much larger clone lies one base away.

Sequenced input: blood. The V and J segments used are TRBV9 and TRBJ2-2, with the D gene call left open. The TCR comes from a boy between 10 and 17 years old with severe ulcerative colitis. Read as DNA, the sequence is TGTGCCAGCAGCGATAGAAGGACCGGGGAGCTGTTTTTT. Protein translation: CASSDRRTGELFF.